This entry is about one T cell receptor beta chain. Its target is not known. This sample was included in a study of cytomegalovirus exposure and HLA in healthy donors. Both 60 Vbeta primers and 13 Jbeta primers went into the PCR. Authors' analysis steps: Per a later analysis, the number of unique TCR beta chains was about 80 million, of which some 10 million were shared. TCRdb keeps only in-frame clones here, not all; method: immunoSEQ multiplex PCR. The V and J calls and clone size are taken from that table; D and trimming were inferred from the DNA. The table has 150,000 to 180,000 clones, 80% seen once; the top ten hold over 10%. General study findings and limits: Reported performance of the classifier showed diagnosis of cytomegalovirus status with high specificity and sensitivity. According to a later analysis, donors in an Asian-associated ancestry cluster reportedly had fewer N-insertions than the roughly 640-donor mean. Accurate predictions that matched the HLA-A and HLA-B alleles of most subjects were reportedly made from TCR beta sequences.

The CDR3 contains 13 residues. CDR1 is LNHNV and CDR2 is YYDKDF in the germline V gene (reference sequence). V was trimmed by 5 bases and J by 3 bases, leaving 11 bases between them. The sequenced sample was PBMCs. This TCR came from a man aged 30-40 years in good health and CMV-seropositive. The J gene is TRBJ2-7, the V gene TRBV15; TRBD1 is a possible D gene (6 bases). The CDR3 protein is CATSPGHFYEQYF. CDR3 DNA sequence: TGTGCCACCAGCCCGGGACACTTCTACGAGCAGTACTTC.